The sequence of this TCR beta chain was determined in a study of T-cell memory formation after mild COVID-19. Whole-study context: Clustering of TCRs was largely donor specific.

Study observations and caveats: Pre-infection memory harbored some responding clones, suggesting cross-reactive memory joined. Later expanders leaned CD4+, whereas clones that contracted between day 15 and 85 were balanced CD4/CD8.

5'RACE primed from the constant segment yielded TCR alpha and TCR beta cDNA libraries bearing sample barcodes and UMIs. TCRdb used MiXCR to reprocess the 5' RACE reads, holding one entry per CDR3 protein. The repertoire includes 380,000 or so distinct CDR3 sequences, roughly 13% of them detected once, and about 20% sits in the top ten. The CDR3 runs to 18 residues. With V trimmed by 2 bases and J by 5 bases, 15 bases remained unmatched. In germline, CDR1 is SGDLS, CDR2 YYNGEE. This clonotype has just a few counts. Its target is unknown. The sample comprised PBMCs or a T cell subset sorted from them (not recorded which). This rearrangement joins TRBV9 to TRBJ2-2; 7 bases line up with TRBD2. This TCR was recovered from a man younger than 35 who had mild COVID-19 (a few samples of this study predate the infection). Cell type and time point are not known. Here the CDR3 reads CASSVPLRGGGLTGELFF. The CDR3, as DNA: TGTGCCAGCAGCGTTCCGTTGCGCGGCGGGGGTTTGACCGGGGAGCTGTTTTTT.